The following is a TCR beta chain sequence with its context. The antigen remains unidentified. Clones were sequenced by immunoSEQ multiplex PCR, and TCRdb holds only the in-frame ones, with some missing. The sample carries 160,000 or so clones, 92% recorded once. The CDR3 covers 13 residues. The V end was cut by 0 bases, the J end by 7 bases, with 8 bases between. CDR1 is SGHRS and CDR2 is YFSETQ in the germline V gene. The entry originates in a study of T cell responses to AZD1222 COVID-19 vaccine. The study, taken as a whole, reports: Only five to seven individuals given AZD1222 were seropositive at baseline. Nearly half of unique spike-specific TCRs reportedly avoided B.1.351 and B.1.1.7 mutated regions. The breadth and depth of Spike-specific TCRs increased once two AZD1222 doses had been given. Repertoires were obtained solely post-peak T cell response.

This material consisted of peripheral blood, taken on day 0 of MenACWY control vaccination. The chain joins TRBV5-1 to TRBJ2-1; no reliable D call. The TCR sequence derives from an adult in good health. The CDR3 is CASSLALGNEQFF. DNA for the CDR3: TGCGCCAGCAGCTTGGCCCTGGGTAATGAGCAGTTCTTC.